These 9 T cell receptor beta chains were sequenced from one sample in a study of human T cells and chemical hapten exposure. Time point given: pre-sensitization, week 0. Noted treatment: therapeutic diphenylcyclopropenone sensitization with weekly scalp DPC. MiXCR, applied by TCRdb to the RACE reads, yields one record per CDR3 protein. The sample yields tens of thousands of distinct CDR3 sequences, 8.5% to 10% seen once. Sequencing used whole blood, obtained in connection with sensitization to the hapten diphenylcyclopropenone (DPC). These receptor sequences come from a woman in her forties with alopecia areata. Some clones in this sample may be carry-over from other donors' samples.

This clonotype was observed many times. CDR3 region: CSAHPGRSENQPQHF. The CDR3 DNA is TGCAGTGCCCACCCGGGCAGGTCGGAAAATCAGCCCCAGCATTTT. The chain employs TRBV20-1 and TRBJ1-5; D gene ambiguous. The length of the CDR3 is 15 residues. Trimming stripped 6 bases from V and 4 bases from J, with 19 bases between. The germline V gene has CDR1 DFQATT and CDR2 SNEGSKA (reference sequence).

This clonotype appeared many times. J is TRBJ1-1 and V is TRBV20-1, with D unclear. The CDR3 sequence is 14 residues long. The V end was cut by 5 bases, the J end by 2 bases, with 15 bases between. CDR1 is DFQATT and CDR2 is SNEGSKA in the germline V gene (reference sequence). This CDR3 is CSASLDRSNTEAFF. The CDR3 region has the DNA TGCAGTGCTTCTCTAGACCGGTCCAACACTGAAGCTTTCTTT.

In its sample, this clonotype was seen many times. V gene TRBV4-2 combines with J gene TRBJ2-1; 12 nucleotides align to TRBD1. Germline V gene sequence: CDR1 LGHNA, CDR2 YNFKEQ. V was pared by 4 bases and J by 7 bases, with 5 bases of the junction left unmatched. The CDR3 has 15 residues. In DNA form, the CDR3 reads TGTGCCAGCAGCCCCCGGGACAGGGGGCCAAATGAGCAGTTCTTC. This sequence encodes CASSPRDRGPNEQFF.

Ten or more counts support this clonotype. V and J are TRBV6-1 and TRBJ1-5; D possibly corresponds to TRBD1 (5 bases). The length of the CDR3 is 14 residues. V was clipped by 7 bases and J by 2 bases, with 12 bases between them. Germline V CDR1 and CDR2: MNHNS, SASEGT. The chain's CDR3 is CASNVWGGNQPQHF. In DNA form, the CDR3 reads TGTGCCAGCAATGTGTGGGGGGGCAATCAGCCCCAGCATTTT.

The rearrangement joins TRBV6-2 or TRBV6-3 to TRBJ2-1, with D perhaps TRBD1 or TRBD2 (6 bases each). The CDR3 extends over 16 amino acids. Germline CDR1 reads MNHEY; CDR2 reads SVGEGT. V dropped 8 bases and J dropped 4 bases, with 21 bases sitting between them. The CDR3 loop is CASGPIGGGRYNEQFF. In DNA, the CDR3 is TGTGCCAGCGGCCCCATCGGGGGCGGGCGTTACAATGAGCAGTTCTTC.

This clonotype was observed at least ten times. V is TRBV7-2 and J is TRBJ2-1; 11 bases line up with TRBD2. Germline lookup yields CDR1 SGHTA and CDR2 FQGNSA. This CDR3 contains 16 residues. Unmatched junction bases numbered 11, after V lost 4 bases and J lost 9 bases. The CDR3 DNA reads TGTGCCAGCAGCTCGAAACTAGCGGGGGAGAGAAGTGAGCAGTTCTTC. Translation: CASSSKLAGERSEQFF.

This clonotype was seen only a few times. V and J are TRBV25-1 and TRBJ1-2; D uncertain. The CDR3 has 15 amino acids. Germline CDR1 MGHDK, CDR2 SYGVNS. V was trimmed by 3 bases and J by 2 bases, leaving 13 bases between them. For the CDR3, the DNA is TGTGCCAGCAGTGACTTGGGCGGAGGGAACTATGGCTACACCTTC. Translating gives CASSDLGGGNYGYTF.

In this sample, this clonotype turned up a few times. V usage is TRBV30 and J usage is TRBJ2-7; D gene unclear. V was trimmed by 1 base and J by 2 bases, leaving 9 bases between them. The CDR3 sequence is 13 residues long. Per the germline V gene, CDR1 is GTSNPN and CDR2 is SVGIG (reference sequence). CDR3 bases: TGTGCCTGGAGTGGGGAAGGTACCTACGAGCAGTACTTC. Amino acids: CAWSGEGTYEQYF.

A few counts support this clonotype. Given a much more abundant clone one base away, this may be a read error. Written as DNA, the CDR3 is TGCGCCAGCAGCCCCCGACTAGAACCCACAGATACGCAGAATTTT. Protein product: CASSPRLEPTDTQNF. The J gene is TRBJ2-3, the V gene TRBV5-1; weak D call: TRBD2 (6 bases). There are 15 residues in the CDR3. Germline loops: CDR1 SGHRS, CDR2 YFSETQ.